This T cell receptor beta chain comes out of a study of cytomegalovirus exposure and HLA in healthy donors. Study findings and constraints: Most TCR sequences showed up rarely, but some public TCRs showed up in many donors. Cytomegalovirus association was listed for approximately 150 TCR beta chains. Subsequent analysis showed first-cohort TCR clusters tending to co-occur in more than 95 validation repertoires.

Only in-frame clones appear in the TCRdb table, and some are missing; sequencing was by immunoSEQ multiplex PCR. The sample records some 120,000 clones, roughly 86% being singletons. Germline loops: CDR1 SGHRS, CDR2 YFSETQ. With V trimmed by 4 bases and J by 5 bases, 7 bases remained unmatched. The CDR3 contains 15 residues. About this clone: What it binds is unknown.

The donors formed part of the roughly 120-subject validation cohort, distinct from the roughly 700-subject first cohort. The sequencing input was PBMCs. The rearrangement links TRBV5-1 to TRBJ2-1; TRBD2 aligns across 9 bases. The sequence came from a man aged 30-40 years in good health and CMV-seronegative. CDR3 protein: CASSNLAGVNNEQFF. The CDR3 coding sequence is TGCGCCAGCAGCAATTTAGCGGGAGTCAACAATGAGCAGTTCTTC.